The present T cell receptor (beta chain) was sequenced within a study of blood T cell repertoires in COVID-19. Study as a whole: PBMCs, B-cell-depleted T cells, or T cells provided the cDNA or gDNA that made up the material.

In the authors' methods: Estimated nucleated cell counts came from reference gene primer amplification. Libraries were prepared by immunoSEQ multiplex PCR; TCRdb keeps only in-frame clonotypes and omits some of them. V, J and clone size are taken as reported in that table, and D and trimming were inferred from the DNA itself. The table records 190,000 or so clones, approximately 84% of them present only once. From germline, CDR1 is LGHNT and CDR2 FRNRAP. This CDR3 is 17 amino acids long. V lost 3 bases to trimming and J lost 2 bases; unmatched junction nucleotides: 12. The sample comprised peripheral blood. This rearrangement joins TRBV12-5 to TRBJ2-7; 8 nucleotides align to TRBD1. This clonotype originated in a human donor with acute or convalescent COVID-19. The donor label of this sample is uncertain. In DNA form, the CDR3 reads TGTGCTAGTGGTTTCCTATTCGACAGGGGCGAAGCCTACGAGCAGTACTTC. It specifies CASGFLFDRGEAYEQYF.